The count of the clone carrying this TCR beta chain is one. The antigen remains unidentified. This sample was taken from a study of identical twins. Study-level findings and limits: Models underestimated TCR alpha sharing (out-of-frame) in monozygotic twins. Insertions were fewer in abundant cord blood beta clonotypes, whereas memory repertoires showed none of this pattern.

CDR1 is SGHAT and CDR2 is FQNNGV in the germline V gene. The CDR3 extends over 18 amino acids. Trimming removed 7 bases from V and 5 bases from J; junction bases left unmatched: 19. One entry per CDR3 protein, called by TCRdb with MiXCR from the 5' RACE reads. This sample has hundreds of thousands of distinct CDR3 sequences, with 21% found just once. In addition, the sample was reused for a study of T cells expressing NK-cell markers. That work states: In four donors, dominant clonotypes made up 28.3-60.1% of CD3+CD56-NKG2C+ cells.

Sample: PBMCs. The chain joins TRBV11-2 to TRBJ2-1; TRBD2 agrees at 8 bases. This TCR derives from a woman younger than 30 in good health. The CDR3 DNA reads as TGTGCCAGCACCCACCCCATTAGCGGGGTAATCAGTCACAATGAGCAGTTCTTC. It codes for CASTHPISGVISHNEQFF.